Included here is one TCR beta chain sequence, with context. V shed 4 bases, J shed 6 bases, and the junction held 9 bases outside the gene matches. In germline, CDR1 is KGHSH, CDR2 LQKENI. This CDR3 comprises 15 residues. The sample is drawn from a study of T cell responses to AZD1222 COVID-19 vaccine. Data came from immunoSEQ multiplex PCR; TCRdb stores just in-frame clones and leaves some out. Of fewer than 150,000 clones in the sample, over 75% were seen once. The J gene is TRBJ2-1, the V gene TRBV18; 7 positions agree with TRBD2. The sequence came from an adult in good health. The sequenced sample was peripheral blood, obtained on day 0 of AZD1222 vaccination. In DNA, the CDR3 is TGTGCCAGCTCACACCCTAGCGGCTTCAGCAATGAGCAGTTCTTC. This encodes CASSHPSGFSNEQFF.